These T cell receptor beta chains were read from a single sample in a study of early T cells in non-severe SARS-CoV-2 infection. Via MiXCR, TCRdb re-called the 5' RACE reads, giving one row per CDR3 protein. The sample has some 26,000 distinct CDR3 sequences, approximately 5% seen once. Sequencing input: whole blood. The receptors stem from an adult who was a healthcare worker with PCR-confirmed SARS-CoV-2 infection or an uninfected control (not recorded which). The CDR3 runs from the conserved cysteine through the conserved F or W. D genes are given only for firm matches. Clone sizes are given selectively: once, few, many, or a class where the clone is expanded.

>TRBJ2-7|TRBD2|many|TRBV7-9
TGTGCCAGCAGTCGAGGTGGGGGACTAGGGATTGCCTACGAGCAGTACTTC
CASSRGGGLGIAYEQYF
>TRBJ2-3|TRBD2|few|TRBV20-1
TGCAGTGCTGCAGCGGGGGGCACAGATACGCAGTATTTT
CSAAAGGTDTQYF
>TRBJ1-1|NA|many|TRBV12-3/TRBV12-4
TGTGCCAGCAGTTCGCAGAGCACTGAAGCTTTCTTT
CASSSQSTEAFF
>TRBJ1-2|TRBD1|many|TRBV18
TGTGCCAGCTCTCAACAGGGGAATGGCTACACCTTC
CASSQQGNGYTF
>TRBJ1-1|NA|many|TRBV5-6
TGTGCCAGCAGCTTAGCGGGGGAAGGTGAAGCTTTCTTT
CASSLAGEGEAFF
>TRBJ2-7|TRBD1|few|TRBV19
TGTGCCAGTAGTACCGGGACAGCCTCCTACGAGCAGTACTTC
CASSTGTASYEQYF
>TRBJ1-3|NA|few|TRBV6-5
TGTGCCAGCAGTTACTTCGGTCGGTCTGGAAACACCATATATTTT
CASSYFGRSGNTIYF
>TRBJ2-1|TRBD1|many|TRBV20-1
TGCAGTGCTAGAGATCCCCAGGGGGCGGATGAGCAGTTCTTC
CSARDPQGADEQFF
>TRBJ2-7|TRBD1|medium-sized|TRBV5-5
TGTGCCAGCAGCCCAGGACAGGGCAACTACGAGCAGTACTTC
CASSPGQGNYEQYF
>TRBJ2-3|TRBD1|many|TRBV20-1
TGCAGTGCCCTGGACAGGGGAAACACAGATACGCAGTATTTT
CSALDRGNTDTQYF
>TRBJ2-2|NA|many|TRBV11-2
TGTGCCAGCAGCCTGCTCTATCGGGGGACCGGGGAGCTGTTTTTT
CASSLLYRGTGELFF
>TRBJ2-3|TRBD2|NA|TRBV10-3
TGTGCCATCAGTACGGGACTAGCTATCACAGATACGCAGTATTTT
CAISTGLAITDTQYF
>TRBJ1-3|NA|few|TRBV11-2
TGTGCCAGCAGCCCCTGGGCCACCTCTGGAAACACCATATATTTT
CASSPWATSGNTIYF
>TRBJ2-1|NA|many|TRBV20-1
TGCAGTGCTAGAGATAGAAGGGTCGAGCAGTTCTTC
CSARDRRVEQFF
>TRBJ1-3|NA|many|TRBV5-6
TGTGCCAGCAGCGCGACGGAAAACACCATATATTTT
CASSATENTIYF
>TRBJ2-7|NA|many|TRBV27
TGTGCCAGCAGCCCTAAGACTAGTTATTCCTACGAGCAGTACTTC
CASSPKTSYSYEQYF
>TRBJ1-1|NA|many|TRBV7-3
TGTGCCAGCAGCCCTCGGGCATCAACGAACACTGAAGCTTTCTTT
CASSPRASTNTEAFF
>TRBJ2-1|NA|many|TRBV5-1
TGCGCCAGCAGCTTGGGAAAAGGAGCAAACACCTACAATGAGCAGTTCTTC
CASSLGKGANTYNEQFF
>TRBJ2-1|NA|NA|TRBV18
TGTGCCAGCTCACCACGGGGGGCCAAGGGGTGGAATGAGCAGTTCTTC
CASSPRGAKGWNEQFF
>TRBJ1-3|TRBD1|many|TRBV9
TGTGCCAGCAGCGCCGAGACAGGGTTCTCTGGAAACACCATATATTTT
CASSAETGFSGNTIYF
>TRBJ2-1|NA|many|TRBV14
TGTGCCAGCAGCCAAGATACGGGACATGGATACAATGAGCAGTTCTTC
CASSQDTGHGYNEQFF
>TRBJ1-1|NA|NA|TRBV2
TGTGCCAGCGGGCAGATCCTCCGGGGTAACACTGAAGCTTTCTTT
CASGQILRGNTEAFF
>TRBJ1-2|TRBD1|medium-sized|TRBV27
TGTGCCAGCAGTTTACGTCAGGGGGCCGACGGCTACACCTTC
CASSLRQGADGYTF
>TRBJ2-2|NA|many|TRBV20-1
TGCAGTGCTAGAATGGGACAATACACCGGGGAGCTGTTTTTT
CSARMGQYTGELFF
>TRBJ1-1|NA|NA|TRBV19
TGTGCCAGTAGTATACGGGGGAACACTGAAGCTTTCTTT
CASSIRGNTEAFF
>TRBJ1-5|NA|many|TRBV24-1
TGTGCCACCAGTGATCGGACAAGTTTCAATCAGCCCCAGCATTTT
CATSDRTSFNQPQHF
>TRBJ2-1|TRBD2|many|TRBV29-1
TGCAGCGTTGAGACTAGCGGGCTTTACAATGAGCAGTTCTTC
CSVETSGLYNEQFF
>TRBJ2-5|TRBD1|many|TRBV5-1
TGCGCCAGCAGCTACCGGGACAGGGTCCAAGAGACCCAGTACTTC
CASSYRDRVQETQYF
>TRBJ1-4|TRBD1|many|TRBV7-9
TGTGCCAGCAGCCCCGGGACAGGGAATGAAAAACTGTTTTTT
CASSPGTGNEKLFF
>TRBJ1-2|TRBD1|many|TRBV20-1
TGCAGTGCTAGAGATCCGGGACAGGGGAATTTTGGCTACACCTTC
CSARDPGQGNFGYTF
>TRBJ1-2|NA|many|TRBV4-1
TGCGCCAGCAGGTTTGGTACAGGGCCCTCCGGCTACACCTTC
CASRFGTGPSGYTF
>TRBJ2-7|TRBD2|few|TRBV12-3/TRBV12-4
TGTGCCAGCAGTCCCACTAGCGGGGGTTACGAGCAGTACTTC
CASSPTSGGYEQYF
>TRBJ1-4|NA|many|TRBV11-2
TGTGCCAGCAGCTTAGATCGAGGGACTAATGAAAAACTGTTTTTT
CASSLDRGTNEKLFF
>TRBJ2-3|NA|many|TRBV25-1
TGTGCCAGCAGTGAATACCCAGATACGCAGTATTTT
CASSEYPDTQYF
>TRBJ1-1|NA|NA|TRBV20-1
TGCAGTGCTCATATAGTGAACACTGAAGCTTTCTTT
CSAHIVNTEAFF
>TRBJ2-7|TRBD1|few|TRBV9
TGTGCCAGCAGCGTAGTGGCAGGGGGCTACGAGCAGTACTTC
CASSVVAGGYEQYF
>TRBJ1-2|NA|many|TRBV7-9
TGTGCCAGCAGCCGAGGGATGGGAGTAGGCTACACCTTC
CASSRGMGVGYTF
>TRBJ2-7|NA|many|TRBV29-1
TGCAGCGTTGAGACAGGCGACAGCCCCTACGAGCAGTACTTC
CSVETGDSPYEQYF
>TRBJ1-6|NA|few|TRBV6-5
TGTGCCAGCAGTTACGATGCGTCCGGCCAAAATTCACCCCTCCACTTT
CASSYDASGQNSPLHF
>TRBJ2-5|NA|many|TRBV6-5
TGTGCCAGCAGTTACTCGGGACTCCAGTACTTC
CASSYSGLQYF
>TRBJ2-2|NA|many|TRBV27
TGTGCCAGCAGACCGGCCGGGCCGGGGGAGCTGTTTTTT
CASRPAGPGELFF
>TRBJ1-6|NA|many|TRBV12-3/TRBV12-4
TGTGCCAGCAGTTTATTTGGTCAGAAATCACCCCTCCACTTT
CASSLFGQKSPLHF
>TRBJ1-5|NA|many|TRBV5-1
TGCGCCAGCAGCTTGGCGGCGGGCAATCAGCCCCAGCATTTT
CASSLAAGNQPQHF
>TRBJ2-5|NA|many|TRBV20-1
TGCAGTGCTCCCACGCTGGTCCCAGAGACCCAGTACTTC
CSAPTLVPETQYF
>TRBJ1-5|TRBD1|many|TRBV6-5
TGTGCCAGCGGGACAGGGGGTCAGCAGCCCCAGCATTTT
CASGTGGQQPQHF
>TRBJ2-5|NA|many|TRBV11-2
TGTGCCAGCAGCCTCAGCTCACGGGGAGAGACCCAGTACTTC
CASSLSSRGETQYF
>TRBJ1-1|NA|many|TRBV7-2
TGTGCCAGCAGCTTAAGACACGTGAACACTGAAGCTTTCTTT
CASSLRHVNTEAFF
>TRBJ2-3|NA|many|TRBV7-9
TGTGCCAGCAGCTTAGGGCAGTCAGAGAACACAGATACGCAGTATTTT
CASSLGQSENTDTQYF
>TRBJ1-1|NA|NA|TRBV28
TGTGCCAGCCGCGAGGGCAGGTTGAACACTGAAGCTTTCTTT
CASREGRLNTEAFF